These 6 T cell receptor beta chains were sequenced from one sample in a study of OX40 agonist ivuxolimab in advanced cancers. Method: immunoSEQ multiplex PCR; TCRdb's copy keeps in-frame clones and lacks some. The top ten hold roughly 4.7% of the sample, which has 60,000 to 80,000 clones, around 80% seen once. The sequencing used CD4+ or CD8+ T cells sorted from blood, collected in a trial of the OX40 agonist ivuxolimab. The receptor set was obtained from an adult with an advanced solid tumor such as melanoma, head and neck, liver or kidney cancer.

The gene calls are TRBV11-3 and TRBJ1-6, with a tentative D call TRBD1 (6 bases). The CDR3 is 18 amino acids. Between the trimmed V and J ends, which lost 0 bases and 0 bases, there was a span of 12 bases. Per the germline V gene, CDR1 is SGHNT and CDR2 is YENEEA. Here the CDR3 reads CASSLDQGGSSYNSPLHF. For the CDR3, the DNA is TGTGCCAGCAGCTTAGATCAAGGGGGGAGCTCCTATAATTCACCCCTCCACTTT. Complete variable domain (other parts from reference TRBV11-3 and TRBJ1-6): EAGVVQSPRYKIIEKKQPVAFWCNPISGHNTLYWYLQNLGQGPELLIRYENEEAVDDSQLPKDRFSAERLKGVDSTLKIQPAELGDSAVYLCASSLDQGGSSYNSPLHFGNGTRLTVT.

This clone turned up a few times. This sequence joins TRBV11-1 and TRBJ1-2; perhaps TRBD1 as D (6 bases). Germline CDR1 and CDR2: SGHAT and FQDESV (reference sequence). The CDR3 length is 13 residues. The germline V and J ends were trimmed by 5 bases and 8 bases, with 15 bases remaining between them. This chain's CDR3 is CASSLGTWEGYTF. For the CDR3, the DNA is TGTGCCAGCAGCCTGGGGACATGGGAGGGCTACACCTTC.

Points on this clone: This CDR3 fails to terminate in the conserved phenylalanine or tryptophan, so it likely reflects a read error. The CDR3 DNA reads as TGTGCCAGCAGTGAAGTAGGTAGCGGGAACGAGCAGTACCTC. The encoded protein is CASSEVGSGNEQYL. The chain combines TRBV2 with TRBJ2-7; 8 nucleotides line up with TRBD2. Germline values: CDR1 SNHLY, CDR2 FYNNEI. The J segment lost 5 bases and the V segment lost 1 base, leaving 4 bases of the junction unmatched. This CDR3 contains 14 residues.

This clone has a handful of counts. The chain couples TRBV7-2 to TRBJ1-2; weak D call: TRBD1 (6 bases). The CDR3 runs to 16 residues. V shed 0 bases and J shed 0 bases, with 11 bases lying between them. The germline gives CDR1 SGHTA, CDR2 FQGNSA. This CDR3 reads CASSLAGQGSNYGYTF. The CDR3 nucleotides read TGTGCCAGCAGCTTAGCGGGGCAGGGGTCTAACTATGGCTACACCTTC.

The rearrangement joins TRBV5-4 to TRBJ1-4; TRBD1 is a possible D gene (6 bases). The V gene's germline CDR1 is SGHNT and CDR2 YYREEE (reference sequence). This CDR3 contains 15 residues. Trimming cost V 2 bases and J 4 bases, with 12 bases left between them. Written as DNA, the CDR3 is TGTGCCAGCAGCTTTAAGGGACAACTTAATGAAAAACTGTTTTTT. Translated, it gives CASSFKGQLNEKLFF.

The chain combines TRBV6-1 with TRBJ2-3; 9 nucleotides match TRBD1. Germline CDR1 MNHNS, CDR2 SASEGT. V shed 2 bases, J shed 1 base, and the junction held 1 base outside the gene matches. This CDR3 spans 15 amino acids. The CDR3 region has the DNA TGTGCCAGCAGTGAACGACAGGGGGGCACAGATACGCAGTATTTT. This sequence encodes CASSERQGGTDTQYF.